This is a list of T cell receptor beta chains from one sample in a study of pediatric ulcerative colitis. The data were produced by immunoSEQ multiplex PCR, yet TCRdb's version contains in-frame clones alone and is incomplete. The sample shows 30,000 to 40,000 clones, around 80% of them seen only once. Sequencing was done on a sample of gut tissue. The receptors shown here come from a boy aged 10-17 years with mild ulcerative colitis. Both conserved end residues are part of each CDR3. A D gene is named only where the DNA matches it firmly. Clone size, where shown, is once, few, many, or a class for clones that have expanded.

TRBD1	TRBV6-5	.	TRBJ1-5	TGTGCCAGCAGTAAACAGGGGAGAGATCAGCCCCAGCATTTT	CASSKQGRDQPQHF
.	TRBV5-4	.	TRBJ2-5	TGTGCCAGCAGCTTTGCGCCAAAAGAGACCCAGTACTTC	CASSFAPKETQYF
TRBD1	TRBV29-1	once	TRBJ1-2	TGCAGCGTTGGACAGGGCTTAGCTAACTATGGCTACACCTTC	CSVGQGLANYGYTF
.	TRBV18	.	TRBJ1-1	TGTGCCAGCTCACCACCGATTTCCAGTGGGCCTACTGAAGCTTTCTTT	CASSPPISSGPTEAFF
.	TRBV6-6	.	TRBJ2-2	TGTGCCAGCACCCTCGGGAATACCGGGGAGCTGTTTTTT	CASTLGNTGELFF
.	TRBV4-1	.	TRBJ2-7	TGCGCCAGCAGCCAAGATTTCGCAGCCTACGAGCAGTACTTC	CASSQDFAAYEQYF
.	TRBV14	.	TRBJ2-2	TGTGCCAGCAGCCAAGATCGGAACGGGGAGCTGTTTTTT	CASSQDRNGELFF
.	TRBV9	.	TRBJ1-1	TGTGCCAGCAGCGTAGAGTGGAACAGCCGAGACGCTGAAGCTTTCTTT	CASSVEWNSRDAEAFF
TRBD1	TRBV5-1	.	TRBJ1-6	TGCGCCAGCAGCCTCTGGACAGGGGGCGCAAATTCACCCCTCCACTTT	CASSLWTGGANSPLHF
.	TRBV19	medium-sized	TRBJ2-7	TGTGCCAGTAGTATAGTCCCACTCGGACCGGTAGCCTACGAGCAGTACTTC	CASSIVPLGPVAYEQYF
.	TRBV5-4	.	TRBJ2-7	TGTGCCAGCAGCTTGGGGTTGGCAGGCCGATACGAGCAGTACTTC	CASSLGLAGRYEQYF
.	TRBV5-6	.	TRBJ1-1	TGTGCCAGCAGCTTGGCCCAACGTTACACTGAAGCTTTCTTT	CASSLAQRYTEAFF
TRBD2	TRBV4-2	.	TRBJ2-7	TGTGCCAGCAGCCAAGATTTAGCGGGGGGTTACGAGCAGTACTTC	CASSQDLAGGYEQYF
.	TRBV6-5	.	TRBJ1-1	TGTGCCAGCAGTTACGGGGGCCACTTGAACACTGAAGCTTTCTTT	CASSYGGHLNTEAFF